The clone carrying this TCR beta chain was counted only a few times. Using its own MiXCR run on the 5' RACE reads, TCRdb lists one record per CDR3 protein. The repertoire has a few hundred thousand distinct CDR3 sequences, around 8.1% of them found once; the top ten carry 17%. This sample is part of a study of T cells after yellow fever vaccination. V shed 1 base, J shed 3 bases, and the junction held 6 bases outside the gene matches. Germline assignment: CDR1 SQVTM and CDR2 ANQGSEA. The CDR3 has 15 residues. This chain uses TRBV29-1 with TRBJ1-2; TRBD1 matches at 9 bases. This receptor was obtained from a young man who received the YFV17D yellow fever vaccine. The sequencing used PBMCs, collected around 45 days after the first yellow fever vaccination. CDR3 sequence reads: CSVEAGDREDYGYTF. The CDR3 DNA sequence: TGCAGCGTTGAAGCGGGGGACAGGGAGGACTATGGCTACACCTTC.